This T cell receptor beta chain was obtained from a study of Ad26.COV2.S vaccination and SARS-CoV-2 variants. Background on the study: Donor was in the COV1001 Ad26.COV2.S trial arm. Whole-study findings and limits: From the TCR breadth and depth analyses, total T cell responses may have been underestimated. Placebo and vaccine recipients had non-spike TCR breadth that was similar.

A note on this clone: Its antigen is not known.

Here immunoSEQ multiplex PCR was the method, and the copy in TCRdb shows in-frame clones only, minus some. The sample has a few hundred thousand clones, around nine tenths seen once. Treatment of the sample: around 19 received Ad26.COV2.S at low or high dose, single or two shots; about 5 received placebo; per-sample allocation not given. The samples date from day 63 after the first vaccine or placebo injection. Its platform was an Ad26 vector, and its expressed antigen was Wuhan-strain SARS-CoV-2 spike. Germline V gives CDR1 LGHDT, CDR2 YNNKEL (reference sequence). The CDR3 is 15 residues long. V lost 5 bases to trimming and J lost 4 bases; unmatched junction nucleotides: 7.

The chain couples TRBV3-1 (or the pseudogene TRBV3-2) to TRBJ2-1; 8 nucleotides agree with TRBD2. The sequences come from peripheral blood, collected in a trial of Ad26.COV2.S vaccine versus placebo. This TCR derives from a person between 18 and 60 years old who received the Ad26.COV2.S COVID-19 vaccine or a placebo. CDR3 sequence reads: CASSYPSGGYNEQFF. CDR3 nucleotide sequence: TGTGCCAGCAGCTACCCGAGCGGGGGTTACAATGAGCAGTTCTTC.